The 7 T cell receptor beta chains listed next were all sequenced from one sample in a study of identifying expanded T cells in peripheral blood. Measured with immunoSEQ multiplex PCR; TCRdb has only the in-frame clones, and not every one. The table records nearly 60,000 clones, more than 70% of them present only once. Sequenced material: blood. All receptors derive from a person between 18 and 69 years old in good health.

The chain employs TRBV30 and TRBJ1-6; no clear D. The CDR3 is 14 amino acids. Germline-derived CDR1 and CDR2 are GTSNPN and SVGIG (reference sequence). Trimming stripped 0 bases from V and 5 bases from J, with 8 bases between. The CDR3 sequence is CAWSVRLDNSPLHF. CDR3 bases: TGTGCCTGGAGTGTAAGATTAGATAATTCACCCCTCCACTTT.

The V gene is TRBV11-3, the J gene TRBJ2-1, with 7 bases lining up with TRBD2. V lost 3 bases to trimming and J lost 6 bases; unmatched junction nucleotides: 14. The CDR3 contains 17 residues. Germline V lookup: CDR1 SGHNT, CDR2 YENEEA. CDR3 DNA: TGTGCCAGCAGCTTGTCCCATAGCGCGGGAGCAGCCAATGAGCAGTTCTTC. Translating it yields CASSLSHSAGAANEQFF.

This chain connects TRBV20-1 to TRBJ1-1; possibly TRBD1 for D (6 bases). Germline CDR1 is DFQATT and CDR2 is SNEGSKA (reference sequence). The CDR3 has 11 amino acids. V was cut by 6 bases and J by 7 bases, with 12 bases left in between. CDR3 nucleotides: TGCAGTGCCCCCGGACAGTTTGAAGCTTTCTTT. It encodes CSAPGQFEAFF.

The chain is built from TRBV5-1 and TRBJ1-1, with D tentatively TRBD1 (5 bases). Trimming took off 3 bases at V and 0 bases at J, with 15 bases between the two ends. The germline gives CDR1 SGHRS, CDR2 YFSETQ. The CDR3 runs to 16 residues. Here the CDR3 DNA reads TGCGCCAGCAGCTCCAGGGAATCGAATATGAACACTGAAGCTTTCTTT. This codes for CASSSRESNMNTEAFF.

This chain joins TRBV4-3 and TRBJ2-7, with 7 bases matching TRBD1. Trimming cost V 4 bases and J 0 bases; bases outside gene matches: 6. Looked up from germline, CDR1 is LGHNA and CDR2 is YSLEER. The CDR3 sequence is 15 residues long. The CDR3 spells CASSLSAGGSYEQYF. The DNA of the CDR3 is TGCGCCAGCAGCCTGAGCGCAGGGGGCTCCTACGAGCAGTACTTC.

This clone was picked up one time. In DNA form, the CDR3 reads TGCGCCAGCAGCTTGACCGGGACAGGGATTTATGGCTACACCTTC. Translated: CASSLTGTGIYGYTF. The V and J genes are TRBV5-1 and TRBJ1-2; 9 bases agree with TRBD1. With V trimmed by 1 base and J by 5 bases, 6 bases remained unmatched. The length of the CDR3 is 15 residues. Germline CDR1 and CDR2: SGHRS and YFSETQ. Filled out from reference TRBV5-1 and TRBJ1-2, the complete variable domain reads KAGVTQTPRYLIKTRGQQVTLSCSPISGHRSVSWYQQTPGQGLQFLFEYFSETQRNKGNFPGRFSGRQFSNSRSEMNVSTLELGDSALYLCASSLTGTGIYGYTFGSGTRLTVV.

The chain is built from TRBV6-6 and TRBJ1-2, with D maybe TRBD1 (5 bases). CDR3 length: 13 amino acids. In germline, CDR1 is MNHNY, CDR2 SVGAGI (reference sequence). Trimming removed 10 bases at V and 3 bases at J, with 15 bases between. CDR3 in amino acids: CAINTRGDYGYTF. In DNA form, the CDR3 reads TGTGCCATCAATACTCGGGGGGACTATGGCTACACCTTC.